These T cell receptor beta chains were read from a single sample in a study of blood T cell repertoires in COVID-19. Sequencing was performed with immunoSEQ multiplex PCR; in TCRdb, only in-frame clones are kept and a portion is missing. The data show fewer than 30,000 clones, roughly 80% seen once. The sample was peripheral blood. The receptors were sampled from a man between 50 and 59 years old with active or convalescent COVID-19. Each CDR3 is given with its conserved first and last residue. The D gene is left open where the match is weak. The size field is filled for only some rows; it gives once, few, many or a size class.

V	D	J	size	DNA	CDR3
TRBV29-1	.	TRBJ1-2	.	TGCAGCGTTGAAGGGGCCCACAGGGCTGATGGCTACACCTTC	CSVEGAHRADGYTF
TRBV27	TRBD1	TRBJ2-7	.	TGTGCCAGCTTGGGGACAGGGGCTACCCAGCAGTACTTC	CASLGTGATQQYF
TRBV7-8	.	TRBJ2-5	.	TGTGCCAGCAGCTTAGAGGAGGACCTAAGAGCGGAGACCCAGTACTTC	CASSLEEDLRAETQYF
TRBV11-2	.	TRBJ2-7	.	TGTGCCAGCAGCCCCATCCAACGGGGCCAGGGGCTGTCCTACGAGCAGTACTTC	CASSPIQRGQGLSYEQYF
TRBV4-1	.	TRBJ1-1	.	TGCGCCAGCAGCCCGGTTGGTAGGCGGTACACTGAAGCTTTCTTT	CASSPVGRRYTEAFF
TRBV5-4	.	TRBJ1-6	.	TGTGCCAGCAGCTCTGGCGGGCGCTCCTATAATTCACCCCTCCACTTT	CASSSGGRSYNSPLHF
TRBV9	TRBD1	TRBJ1-2	.	TGTGCCAGCAGCGTAGACCCCACAGGGGACTATGGCTACACCTTC	CASSVDPTGDYGYTF
TRBV11-3	TRBD2	TRBJ2-3	few	TGTGCCAGCAGCCTCCGACTAGCGGGAATGGGCACAGATACGCAGTATTTT	CASSLRLAGMGTDTQYF
TRBV30	.	TRBJ2-5	.	TGTGCCTGGAGTTGGGGCGATGGGGAGACCCAGTACTTC	CAWSWGDGETQYF
TRBV4-1	TRBD2	TRBJ2-3	once	TGCGCCAGCAGCCAGCCAACTGGACTAGCGGGCCACAGCACAGATACGCAGTATTTT	CASSQPTGLAGHSTDTQYF
TRBV11-2	TRBD2	TRBJ2-5	few	TGTGCCAGCAGCTGGGGGGGGGAGACCCAGTACTTC	CASSWGGETQYF
TRBV29-1	TRBD2	TRBJ2-7	.	TGCAGCCCCGGAATAGGGCCTAGCGGGTACGAGCAGTACTTC	CSPGIGPSGYEQYF
TRBV5-6	TRBD1	TRBJ2-3	.	TGTGCCAGCAGCTTAGGGCCGGGACAGGGGATGTATTTT	CASSLGPGQGMYF
TRBV10-3	TRBD2	TRBJ2-3	.	TGTGCCATCACCCCTCAGGGACTAGCGGCAACAGATACGCAGTATTTT	CAITPQGLAATDTQYF
TRBV24-1	.	TRBJ1-2	.	TGTGCCACCAGTGAATACAGGGCAAGTGGCTACACCTTC	CATSEYRASGYTF
TRBV14	TRBD2	TRBJ2-1	.	TGTGCCAGCAGCCCGGGACTAGCGGGAGCAAGCTCCTACAATGAGCAGTTCTTC	CASSPGLAGASSYNEQFF
TRBV6-5	TRBD2	TRBJ2-5	.	TGTGCCAGCAGTTACCTAGCGGGGGGGCGAGAGACCCAGTACTTC	CASSYLAGGRETQYF
TRBV29-1	.	TRBJ2-5	.	TGCAGCGTCCTAGCCTCCCAAGAGACCCAGTACTTC	CSVLASQETQYF
TRBV6-4	.	TRBJ2-6	.	TGTGCCAGCAGTGACCCTGAACAGGGATACCCTCAGAGGACTGGGGCCAACGTCCTGACTTTC	CASSDPEQGYPQRTGANVLTF
TRBV2	TRBD2	TRBJ2-7	once	TGTGCCAGCGGTAGCGGGGGTTCCTACGAGCAGTACTTC	CASGSGGSYEQYF
TRBV5-1	.	TRBJ1-3	.	TGCGCCAGCAGCGTAAGGGAGGGAGGAAACACCATATATTTT	CASSVREGGNTIYF
TRBV5-5	.	TRBJ1-2	.	TGTGCCAGCAGCTTGGCCGCAGGGGTTATGGGGTATGGCTACACCTTC	CASSLAAGVMGYGYTF